The clone carrying this T cell receptor beta chain was seen only a few times. Assay: immunoSEQ multiplex PCR; the TCRdb copy retains only in-frame clones and omits some. Seen here are approximately 99,000 clones, 75% to 95% observed once, and the top ten hold roughly 0.79%. This sample was included in a study of T cell changes during pregnancy in multiple sclerosis. Sequences were derived from peripheral blood, sampled in the second trimester of pregnancy. The TCR was taken from a female donor in good health, enrolled as a control in a pregnancy study.

The CDR3, as DNA: TGTGCGAGCGAGGGAGGAGCCTCCTACGAGCAGTACTTC. Translating gives CASEGGASYEQYF. V is TRBV7-2 and J is TRBJ2-7; the D gene is possibly TRBD2 (6 bases). The CDR3 is 13 amino acids. From germline, CDR1 is SGHTA and CDR2 FQGNSA.